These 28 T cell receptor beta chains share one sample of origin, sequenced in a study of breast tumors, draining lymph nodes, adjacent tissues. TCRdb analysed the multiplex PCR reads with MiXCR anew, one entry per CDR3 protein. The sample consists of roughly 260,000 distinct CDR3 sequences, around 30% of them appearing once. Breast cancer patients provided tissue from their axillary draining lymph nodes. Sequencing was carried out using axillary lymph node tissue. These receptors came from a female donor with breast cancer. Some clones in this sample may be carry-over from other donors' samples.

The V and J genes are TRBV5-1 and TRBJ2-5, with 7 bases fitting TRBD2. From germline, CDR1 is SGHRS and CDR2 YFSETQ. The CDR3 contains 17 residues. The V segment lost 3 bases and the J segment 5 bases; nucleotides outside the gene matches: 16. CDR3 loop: CASSSTNLAESYETQYF. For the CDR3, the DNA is TGCGCCAGCAGCTCGACCAACCTAGCGGAGTCCTACGAGACCCAGTACTTC.

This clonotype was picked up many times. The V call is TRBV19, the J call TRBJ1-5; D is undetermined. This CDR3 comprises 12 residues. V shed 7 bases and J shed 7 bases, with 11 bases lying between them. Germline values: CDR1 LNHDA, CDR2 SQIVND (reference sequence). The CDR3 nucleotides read TGTGCCAGTAACCACTACGACCAGCCCCAGCATTTT. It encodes CASNHYDQPQHF.

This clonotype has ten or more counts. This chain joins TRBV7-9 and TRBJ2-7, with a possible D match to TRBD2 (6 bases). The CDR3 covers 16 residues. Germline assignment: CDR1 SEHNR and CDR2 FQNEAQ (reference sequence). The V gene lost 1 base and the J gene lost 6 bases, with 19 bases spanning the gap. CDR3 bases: TGTGCCAGCAGCTTAGGGAGGGTAGGAGGTCTAGCCGAGCAGTACTTC. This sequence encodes CASSLGRVGGLAEQYF.

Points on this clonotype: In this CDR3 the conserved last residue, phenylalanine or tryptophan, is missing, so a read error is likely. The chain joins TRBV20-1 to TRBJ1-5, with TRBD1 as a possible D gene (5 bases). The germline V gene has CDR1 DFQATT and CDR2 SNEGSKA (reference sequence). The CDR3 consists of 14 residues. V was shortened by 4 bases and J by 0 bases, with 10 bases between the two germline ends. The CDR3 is CSAKTENSNQPQHL. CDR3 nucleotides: TGCAGTGCTAAGACAGAGAATAGCAATCAGCCCCAGCATCTT.

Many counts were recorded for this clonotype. CDR3 coding DNA: TGTGCCAGCAGTTTACGGGGACAGGGTGCCCACGAGCAGTACTTC. Amino acid sequence: CASSLRGQGAHEQYF. The J gene is TRBJ2-7, the V gene TRBV27; the match to TRBD1 covers 9 bases. This CDR3 spans 15 amino acids. Germline V gene data show CDR1 as MNHEY and CDR2 as SMNVEV (reference sequence). V gave up 2 bases and J gave up 5 bases; unmatched junction bases: 7.

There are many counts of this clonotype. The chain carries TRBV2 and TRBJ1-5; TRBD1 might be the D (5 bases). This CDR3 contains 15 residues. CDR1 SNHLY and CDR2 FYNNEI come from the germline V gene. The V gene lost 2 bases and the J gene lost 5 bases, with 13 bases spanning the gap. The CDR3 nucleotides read TGTGCCAGCAGTGAAAAGGGACCCCAAGATCAGCCCCAGCATTTT. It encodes CASSEKGPQDQPQHF. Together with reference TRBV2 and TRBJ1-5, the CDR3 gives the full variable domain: EPEVTQTPSHQVTQMGQEVILRCVPISNHLYFYWYRQILGQKVEFLVSFYNNEISEKSEIFDDQFSVERPDGSNFTLKIRSTKLEDSAMYFCASSEKGPQDQPQHFGDGTRLSIL.

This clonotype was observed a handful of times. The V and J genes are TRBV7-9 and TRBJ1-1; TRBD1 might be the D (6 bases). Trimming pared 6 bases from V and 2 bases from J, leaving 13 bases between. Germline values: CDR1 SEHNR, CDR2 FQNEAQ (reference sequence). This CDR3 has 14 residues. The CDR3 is CASSPSGANTEAFF. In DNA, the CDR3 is TGTGCCAGCAGTCCATCGGGGGCTAACACTGAAGCTTTCTTT.

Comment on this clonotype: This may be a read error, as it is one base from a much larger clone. The CDR3, as DNA: TGTGCCGTTTCGGGACAGCATAATTCACCCCTCCACTTT. Its translation: CAVSGQHNSPLHF. V usage is TRBV30 and J usage is TRBJ1-6; TRBD1 agrees at 7 bases. The trim removed 8 bases at V and 5 bases at J, leaving 6 bases unmatched. The CDR3 loop spans 13 amino acids. In germline, CDR1 is GTSNPN, CDR2 SVGIG (reference sequence).

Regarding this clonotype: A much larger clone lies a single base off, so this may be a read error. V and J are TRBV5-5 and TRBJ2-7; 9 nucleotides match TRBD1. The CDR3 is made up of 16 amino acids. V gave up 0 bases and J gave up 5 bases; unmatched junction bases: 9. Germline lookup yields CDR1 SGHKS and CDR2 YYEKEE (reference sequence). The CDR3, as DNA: TGTGCCAGCAGCTTGGGGGACAGGGCCCTTGGCAACGAGCAGTACTTC. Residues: CASSLGDRALGNEQYF. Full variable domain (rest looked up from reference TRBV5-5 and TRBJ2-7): DAGVTQSPTHLIKTRGQQVTLRCSPISGHKSVSWYQQVLGQGPQFIFQYYEKEERGRGNFPDRFSARQFPNYSSELNVNALLLGDSALYLCASSLGDRALGNEQYFGPGTRLTVT.

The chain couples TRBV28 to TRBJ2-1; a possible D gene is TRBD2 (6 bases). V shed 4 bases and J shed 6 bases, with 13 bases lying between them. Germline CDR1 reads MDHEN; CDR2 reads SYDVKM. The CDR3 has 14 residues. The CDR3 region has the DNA TGTGCCAGCAGTTCCTCCTGGCGGGGCAATGAGCAGTTCTTC. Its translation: CASSSSWRGNEQFF.

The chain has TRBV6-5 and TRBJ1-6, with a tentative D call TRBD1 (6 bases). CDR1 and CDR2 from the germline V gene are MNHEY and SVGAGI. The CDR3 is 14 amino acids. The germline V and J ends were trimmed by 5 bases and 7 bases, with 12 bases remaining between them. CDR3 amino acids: CASSHGGLNSPLHF. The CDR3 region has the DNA TGTGCCAGCAGTCACGGGGGCCTGAATTCACCCCTCCACTTT.

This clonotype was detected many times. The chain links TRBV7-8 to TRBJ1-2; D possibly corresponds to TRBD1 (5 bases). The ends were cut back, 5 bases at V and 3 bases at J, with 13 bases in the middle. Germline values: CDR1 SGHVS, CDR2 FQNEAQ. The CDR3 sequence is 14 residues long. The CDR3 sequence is CASSAPVGDYGYTF. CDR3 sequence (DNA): TGTGCCAGCAGCGCCCCCGTAGGGGACTATGGCTACACCTTC.

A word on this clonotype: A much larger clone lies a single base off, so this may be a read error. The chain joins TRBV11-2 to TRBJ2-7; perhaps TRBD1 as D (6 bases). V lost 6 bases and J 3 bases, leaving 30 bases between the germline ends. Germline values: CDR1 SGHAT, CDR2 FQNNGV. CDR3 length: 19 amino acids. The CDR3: CASRQIRDTGQKHSYEQYF. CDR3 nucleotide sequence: TGTGCCAGCAGACAAATCCGGGACACGGGCCAGAAACACAGCTACGAGCAGTACTTC.

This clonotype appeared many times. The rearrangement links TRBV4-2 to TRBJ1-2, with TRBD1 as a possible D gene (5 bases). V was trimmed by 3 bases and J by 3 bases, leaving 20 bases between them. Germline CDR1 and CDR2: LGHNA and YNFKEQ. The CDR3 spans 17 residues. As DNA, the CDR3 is TGTGCCAGCAGCCATCTGGACGGAGGGGAAGGCTACTATGGCTACACCTTC. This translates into CASSHLDGGEGYYGYTF.

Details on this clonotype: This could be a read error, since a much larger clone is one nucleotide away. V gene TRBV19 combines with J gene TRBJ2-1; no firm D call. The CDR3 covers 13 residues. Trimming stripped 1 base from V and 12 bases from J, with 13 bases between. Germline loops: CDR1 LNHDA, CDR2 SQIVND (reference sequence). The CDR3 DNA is TGTGCCAGTAGTATAGGCAGGTTTGATGTGCAGTTCTTC. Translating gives CASSIGRFDVQFF.

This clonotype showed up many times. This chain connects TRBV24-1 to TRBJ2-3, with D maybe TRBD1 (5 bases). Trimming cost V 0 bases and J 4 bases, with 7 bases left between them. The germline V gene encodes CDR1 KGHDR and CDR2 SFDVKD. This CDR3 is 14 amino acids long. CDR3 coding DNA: TGTGCCACCAGTGATTTGGGGGCGTCAGATACGCAGTATTTT. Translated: CATSDLGASDTQYF.

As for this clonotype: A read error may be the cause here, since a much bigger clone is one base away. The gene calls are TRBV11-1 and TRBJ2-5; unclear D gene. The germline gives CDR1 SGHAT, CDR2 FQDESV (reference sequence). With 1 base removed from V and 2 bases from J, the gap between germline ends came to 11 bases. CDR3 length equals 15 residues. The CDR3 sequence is CASSLDTERQETQYF. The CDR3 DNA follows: TGTGCCAGCAGCTTAGATACAGAGAGGCAAGAGACCCAGTACTTC. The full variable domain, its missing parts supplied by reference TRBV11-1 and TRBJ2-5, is EAEVAQSPRYKITEKSQAVAFWCDPISGHATLYWYRQILGQGPELLVQFQDESVVDDSQLPKDRFSAERLKGVDSTLKIQPAELGDSAMYLCASSLDTERQETQYFGPGTRLLVL.

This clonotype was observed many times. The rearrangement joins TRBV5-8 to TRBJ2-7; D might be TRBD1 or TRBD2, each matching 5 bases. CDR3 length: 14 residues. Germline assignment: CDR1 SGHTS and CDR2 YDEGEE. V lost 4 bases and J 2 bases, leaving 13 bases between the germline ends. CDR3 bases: TGTGCCAGCAGCATCCGGGACGTCCCCTACGAGCAGTACTTC. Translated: CASSIRDVPYEQYF.

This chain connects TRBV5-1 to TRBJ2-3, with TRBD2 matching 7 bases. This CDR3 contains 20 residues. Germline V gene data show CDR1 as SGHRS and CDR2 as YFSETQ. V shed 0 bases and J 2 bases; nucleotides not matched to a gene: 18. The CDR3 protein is CASSLGLGGRLAEPTDTQYF. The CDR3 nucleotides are TGCGCCAGCAGCTTGGGATTAGGTGGGCGCCTAGCGGAGCCCACAGATACGCAGTATTTT.

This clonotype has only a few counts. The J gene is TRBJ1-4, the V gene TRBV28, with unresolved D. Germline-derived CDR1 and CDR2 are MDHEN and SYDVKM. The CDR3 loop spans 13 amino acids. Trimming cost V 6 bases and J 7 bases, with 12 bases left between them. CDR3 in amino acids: CASSGENSEKLFF. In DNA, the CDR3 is TGTGCCAGCAGCGGGGAGAACAGTGAAAAACTGTTTTTT.

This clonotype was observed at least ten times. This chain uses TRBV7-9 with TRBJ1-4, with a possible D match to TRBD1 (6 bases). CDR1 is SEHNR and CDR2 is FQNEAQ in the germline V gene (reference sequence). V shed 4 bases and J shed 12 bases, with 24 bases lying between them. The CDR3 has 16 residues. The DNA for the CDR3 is TGTGCCAGCAGCTCTGGGACGGGGGCCCTAATGAAAGAACTGTTTTTT. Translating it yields CASSSGTGALMKELFF.

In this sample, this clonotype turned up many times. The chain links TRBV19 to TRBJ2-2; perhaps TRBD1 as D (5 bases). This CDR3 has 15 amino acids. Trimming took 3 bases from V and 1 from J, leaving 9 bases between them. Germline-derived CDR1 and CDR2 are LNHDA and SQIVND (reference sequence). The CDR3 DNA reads TGTGCCAGTAGTATTTGGGGCCTGAACACCGGGGAGCTGTTTTTT. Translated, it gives CASSIWGLNTGELFF. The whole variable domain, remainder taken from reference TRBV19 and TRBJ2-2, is DGGITQSPKYLFRKEGQNVTLSCEQNLNHDAMYWYRQDPGQGLRLIYYSQIVNDFQKGDIAEGYSVSREKKESFPLTVTSAQKNPTAFYLCASSIWGLNTGELFFGEGSRLTVL.

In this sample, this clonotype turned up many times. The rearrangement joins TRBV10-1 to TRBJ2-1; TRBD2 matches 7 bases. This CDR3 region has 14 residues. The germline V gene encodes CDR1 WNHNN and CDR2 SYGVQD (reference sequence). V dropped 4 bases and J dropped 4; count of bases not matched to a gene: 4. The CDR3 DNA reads TGCGCCAGCAGTGTGGCGGGAGCTTACAATGAGCAGTTCTTC. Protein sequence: CASSVAGAYNEQFF.

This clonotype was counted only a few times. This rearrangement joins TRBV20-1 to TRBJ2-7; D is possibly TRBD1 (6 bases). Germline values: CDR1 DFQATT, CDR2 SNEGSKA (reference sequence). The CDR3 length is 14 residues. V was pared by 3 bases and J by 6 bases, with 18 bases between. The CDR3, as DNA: TGCAGTGCTAGTATGGTCAGGGGAGCTTCCGAGCAGTACTTC. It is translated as CSASMVRGASEQYF.

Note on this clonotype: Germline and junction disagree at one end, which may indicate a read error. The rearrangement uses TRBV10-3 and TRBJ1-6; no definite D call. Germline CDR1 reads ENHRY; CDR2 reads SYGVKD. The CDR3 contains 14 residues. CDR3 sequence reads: CAIRPSGKGYERYF. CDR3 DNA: TGTGCCATCAGACCTAGCGGGAAGGGCTACGAGCGGTACTTT.

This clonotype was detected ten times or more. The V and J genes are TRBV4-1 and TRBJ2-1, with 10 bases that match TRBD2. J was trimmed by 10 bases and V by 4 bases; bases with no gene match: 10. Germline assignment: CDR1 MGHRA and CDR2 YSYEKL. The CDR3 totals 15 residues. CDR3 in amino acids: CASSLRLAGQGEQFF. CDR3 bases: TGCGCCAGCAGCCTCCGACTAGCGGGTCAGGGCGAGCAGTTCTTC.

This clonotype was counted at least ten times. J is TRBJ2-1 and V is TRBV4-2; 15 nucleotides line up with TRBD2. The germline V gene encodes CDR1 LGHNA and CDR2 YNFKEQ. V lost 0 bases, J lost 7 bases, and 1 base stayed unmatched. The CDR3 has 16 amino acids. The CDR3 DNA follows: TGTGCCAGCAGCCAAGAGGGACTAGCGGGAGGTAATGAGCAGTTCTTC. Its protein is CASSQEGLAGGNEQFF.

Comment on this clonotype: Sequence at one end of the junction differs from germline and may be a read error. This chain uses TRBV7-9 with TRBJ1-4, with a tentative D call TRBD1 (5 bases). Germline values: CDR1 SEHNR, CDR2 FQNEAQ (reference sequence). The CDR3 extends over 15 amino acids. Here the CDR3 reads CASSLDRGTDEKLLF. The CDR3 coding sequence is TGTGCCAGCAGCTTAGATAGGGGTACCGATGAAAAACTGCTTTTT.